The rows below give T cell receptor beta chains drawn from one sample of a study of shared clonotypes between healthy human individuals. Sequencing was performed with immunoSEQ multiplex PCR; in TCRdb, only in-frame clones are kept and a portion is missing. There are over 2,000,000 clones in the sample; around 93% occur only once, and 1.5% to 2% lies in the top ten. The sample was naive CD8+ T cells from PBMCs. These TCRs come from a man aged 18 to 35 in good health. Some clones in this sample may be carry-over from other donors' samples. The CDR3 runs from the conserved cysteine through the conserved F or W. Fields, in order: J gene, D gene, V gene, clone size, CDR3 protein, CDR3 DNA. A D gene is named only where the DNA matches it firmly. Size is omitted from some rows. Given values are once, few, many or a class for expanded clones.

TRBJ1-3 - TRBV30 - CAWSPQRGKTGNTIYF TGTGCCTGGAGTCCTCAAAGGGGAAAAACTGGAAACACCATATATTTT
TRBJ1-2 - TRBV7-8 - CASSLAPPGSPANYGYTF TGTGCCAGCAGCTTAGCCCCACCCGGGAGTCCAGCTAACTATGGCTACACCTTC
TRBJ2-2 - TRBV7-9 few CASSLDNTGELFF TGTGCCAGCAGCTTAGACAACACCGGGGAGCTGTTTTTT
TRBJ1-5 TRBD1 TRBV27 few CASSPRDRVGNQPQHF TGTGCCAGCAGTCCCAGAGACAGGGTCGGCAATCAGCCCCAGCATTTT
TRBJ2-3 - TRBV9 - CASSVGLDTQYF TGTGCCAGCAGCGTAGGCTTGGATACGCAGTATTTT
TRBJ2-7 TRBD2 TRBV9 - CASSLDPREVPPWKQYF TGTGCCAGCAGCCTGGACCCCCGGGAGGTCCCTCCTTGGAAGCAGTACTTC
TRBJ1-1 - TRBV30 few CAWRGPDEWTMNTEAFF TGTGCCTGGAGGGGACCGGACGAGTGGACCATGAACACTGAAGCTTTCTTT
TRBJ2-7 TRBD2 TRBV10-3 - CAIRVAGDAEQYF TGTGCCATCAGGGTAGCGGGAGACGCCGAGCAGTACTTC
TRBJ2-1 - TRBV19 - CASQQGLHEQFF TGTGCCAGTCAACAGGGTCTCCATGAGCAGTTCTTC
TRBJ2-2 TRBD2 TRBV7-9 - CASSSHTSGMRKGELFF TGTGCCAGCAGCTCCCATACTAGCGGGATGAGGAAGGGGGAGCTGTTTTTT
TRBJ2-7 - TRBV5-1 - CASSAGRAEYSYEQYF TGCGCCAGCAGCGCTGGCAGGGCGGAATACTCCTACGAGCAGTACTTC
TRBJ2-7 - TRBV13 - CASSLGREIYEQYF TGTGCCAGCAGCTTAGGCAGGGAAATCTACGAGCAGTACTTC
TRBJ2-4 - TRBV10-3 - CAISPGGGAFSKNIQYF TGTGCCATCAGTCCTGGGGGTGGCGCCTTCTCCAAAAACATTCAGTACTTC
TRBJ1-3 - TRBV4-1 - CASSQQRGSGNTIYF TGCGCCAGCAGCCAACAACGGGGGTCTGGAAACACCATATATTTT
TRBJ2-1 TRBD2 TRBV7-8 - CASSLALLAGGMYEQFF TGTGCCAGCAGCTTAGCGCTTCTAGCGGGAGGGATGTATGAGCAGTTCTTC
TRBJ2-7 - TRBV19 - CASSTRGNDEQYF TGTGCCAGTAGTACCCGGGGAAACGACGAGCAGTACTTC
TRBJ2-4 - TRBV27 - CASGPRDGKNIQYF TGTGCCAGCGGCCCCCGGGACGGAAAAAACATTCAGTACTTC
TRBJ2-5 - TRBV11-2 - CASSLGVGMASQYF TGTGCCAGCAGCTTAGGAGTAGGAATGGCTTCCCAGTACTTC
TRBJ2-1 - TRBV9 - CASSVGAGAYNEQFF TGTGCCAGCAGCGTTGGGGCAGGCGCCTACAATGAGCAGTTCTTC
TRBJ2-7 TRBD1 TRBV27 - CASSWTGAPYEQYF TGTGCCAGCAGCTGGACAGGGGCCCCATACGAGCAGTACTTC
TRBJ2-1 - TRBV7-3 - CASSSTGGPDNEQFF TGTGCCAGCAGCTCAACCGGGGGGCCCGACAATGAGCAGTTCTTC
TRBJ1-1 - TRBV4-3 - CASSQDRGNTEAFF TGCGCCAGCAGCCAAGACAGGGGAAACACTGAAGCTTTCTTT
TRBJ2-1 TRBD2 TRBV12-5 - CASGLGTSGYYNEQFF TGTGCTAGTGGTTTGGGGACTAGCGGGTATTACAATGAGCAGTTCTTC
TRBJ2-1 TRBD2 TRBV14 - CASSQGSGISYNEQFF TGTGCCAGCAGCCAGGGGAGCGGGATCTCCTACAATGAGCAGTTCTTC